These T cell receptor beta chains were read from a single sample in a study of shared T cell receptors in the human thymus. The assay was immunoSEQ multiplex PCR, and TCRdb's table has in-frame clones only and misses some. The data show 630,000 or so clones, with over 75% seen just once and under 0.01% held by the top ten. The same specimen was also included in a second study, on human thymus T cells.

Sequenced sample: thymocytes. The receptors stem from a boy less than two years old with a congenital heart defect. CDR3s include the opening cysteine and the closing phenylalanine or tryptophan. The order of the fields is D gene, V gene, clone size, J gene, CDR3 DNA, CDR3 protein. A D gene is named only where the DNA matches it firmly. The size field is filled for only some rows; it gives once, few, many or a size class.

d_call: TRBD2
v_call: TRBV5-4
clone_size: .
j_call: TRBJ2-7
cdr3_nt: TGTGCCAGCAGCTTCGGACTAGCGGGAGGAGGAGACGAGCAGTACTTC
cdr3_aa: CASSFGLAGGGDEQYF

d_call: .
v_call: TRBV25-1
clone_size: .
j_call: TRBJ2-5
cdr3_nt: TGTGCCAGCAGTAGCGGGCAAGAGACCCAGTACTTC
cdr3_aa: CASSSGQETQYF

d_call: .
v_call: TRBV4-1
clone_size: .
j_call: TRBJ2-7
cdr3_nt: TGCGCCAGCAGCCAAGGCTTGGGGGGTTGGGGAGACTCCTACGAGCAGTACTTC
cdr3_aa: CASSQGLGGWGDSYEQYF

d_call: TRBD1
v_call: TRBV15
clone_size: .
j_call: TRBJ1-2
cdr3_nt: TGTGCCACCAGCATGACAGGGGATTTAAGTGTGAACTATGGCTACACCTTC
cdr3_aa: CATSMTGDLSVNYGYTF

d_call: TRBD2
v_call: TRBV28
clone_size: few
j_call: TRBJ2-3
cdr3_nt: TGTGCCAGCAGTTGCCGCTCGAGCGGGGGTGCAGATACGCAGTATTTT
cdr3_aa: CASSCRSSGGADTQYF

d_call: .
v_call: TRBV4-1
clone_size: .
j_call: TRBJ1-1
cdr3_nt: TGCGCCAGCAGCCACGACATCAGGGGAGGGACTGAAGCTTTCTTT
cdr3_aa: CASSHDIRGGTEAFF

d_call: .
v_call: TRBV19
clone_size: .
j_call: TRBJ2-1
cdr3_nt: TGTGCCAGTAGTATTCCAGCAGGGGTTAATGAGCAGTTCTTC
cdr3_aa: CASSIPAGVNEQFF

d_call: .
v_call: TRBV7-2
clone_size: .
j_call: TRBJ1-1
cdr3_nt: TGTGCCAGCAGCTTAGGACGGGACATGTCGAACACTGAAGCTTTCTTT
cdr3_aa: CASSLGRDMSNTEAFF

d_call: TRBD1
v_call: TRBV28
clone_size: .
j_call: TRBJ2-7
cdr3_nt: TGTGCCAGCAGTTCCTACAGCCGGGACAGCTACGAGCAGTACTTC
cdr3_aa: CASSSYSRDSYEQYF

d_call: .
v_call: TRBV7-2
clone_size: .
j_call: TRBJ1-5
cdr3_nt: TGTGCCAGCAGCCCGAACCCAGGGCAGCCCCAGCATTTT
cdr3_aa: CASSPNPGQPQHF

d_call: TRBD2
v_call: TRBV28
clone_size: .
j_call: TRBJ2-7
cdr3_nt: TGTGCCAGCAGTCAGCGGGACCGCCCCGCCCACGAGCAGTACTTC
cdr3_aa: CASSQRDRPAHEQYF

d_call: TRBD1
v_call: TRBV5-6
clone_size: .
j_call: TRBJ1-2
cdr3_nt: TGTGCCAGCAGCTCGACAGGGGACTATGGCTACACCTTC
cdr3_aa: CASSSTGDYGYTF

d_call: .
v_call: TRBV9
clone_size: .
j_call: TRBJ2-5
cdr3_nt: TGTGCCAGCAGCGTAGAGGGAGGTGAGGAGACCCAGTACTTC
cdr3_aa: CASSVEGGEETQYF

d_call: .
v_call: TRBV5-4
clone_size: once
j_call: TRBJ1-2
cdr3_nt: TGTGCCAGCAGCTTGGTTTGTGGCGGTACCAACTATGGCTACACCTTC
cdr3_aa: CASSLVCGGTNYGYTF

d_call: TRBD1
v_call: TRBV14
clone_size: .
j_call: TRBJ1-2
cdr3_nt: TGTGCCAGCAGCCAAGGCCGGACAGGAATCGGCTACACCTTC
cdr3_aa: CASSQGRTGIGYTF

d_call: TRBD1
v_call: TRBV28
clone_size: .
j_call: TRBJ1-6
cdr3_nt: TGTGCCAGCAGTTTGAGAGGGACAGGGGGCATTAGGTTTTCATCCCTCCACTTT
cdr3_aa: CASSLRGTGGIRFSSLHF

d_call: TRBD2
v_call: TRBV15
clone_size: .
j_call: TRBJ2-1
cdr3_nt: TGTGCCACCAGCAGAGTGAGGGCTAGCGGGATCCACAATGAGCAGTTCTTC
cdr3_aa: CATSRVRASGIHNEQFF

d_call: .
v_call: TRBV4-3
clone_size: .
j_call: TRBJ2-7
cdr3_nt: TGCGCCAGCAGCCAAGATCTGGCAGGGGCCTACGAGCAGTACTTC
cdr3_aa: CASSQDLAGAYEQYF

d_call: .
v_call: TRBV5-6
clone_size: .
j_call: TRBJ2-7
cdr3_nt: TGTGCCAGCAGCTTCCGGGGTTCATCCTACGAGCAGTACTTC
cdr3_aa: CASSFRGSSYEQYF

d_call: TRBD1
v_call: TRBV15
clone_size: .
j_call: TRBJ2-1
cdr3_nt: TGTGCCACCAGCGGAAGGGACAGGCCGCGATACAATGAGCAGTTCTTC
cdr3_aa: CATSGRDRPRYNEQFF

d_call: .
v_call: TRBV7-9
clone_size: .
j_call: TRBJ2-3
cdr3_nt: TGTGCCAGCAGCTTCCCTAGCACAGATACGCAGTATTTT
cdr3_aa: CASSFPSTDTQYF

d_call: .
v_call: TRBV25-1
clone_size: once
j_call: TRBJ1-1
cdr3_nt: TGTGCCAGCAGTGGTAACAAATCGAACACTGAAGCTTTCTTT
cdr3_aa: CASSGNKSNTEAFF

d_call: TRBD1
v_call: TRBV7-9
clone_size: .
j_call: TRBJ2-5
cdr3_nt: TGTGCCAGCAGCCGGGACAGGGCCAAGGGCATGCAAGAGACCCAGTACTTC
cdr3_aa: CASSRDRAKGMQETQYF

d_call: .
v_call: TRBV27
clone_size: .
j_call: TRBJ1-3
cdr3_nt: TGTGCCAGCAGTCCGAGCGGGGGGGGCAGGTCTAACACCATATATTTT
cdr3_aa: CASSPSGGGRSNTIYF

d_call: .
v_call: TRBV4-2
clone_size: .
j_call: TRBJ2-4
cdr3_nt: TGTGCCAGCAGCCAAGCTTCAGGACAGAAAAACATTCAGTACTTC
cdr3_aa: CASSQASGQKNIQYF

d_call: .
v_call: TRBV27
clone_size: .
j_call: TRBJ2-1
cdr3_nt: TGTGCCAGCAGTTTACCCGACAATGAGCAGTTCTTC
cdr3_aa: CASSLPDNEQFF

d_call: .
v_call: TRBV6-6
clone_size: .
j_call: TRBJ2-6
cdr3_nt: TGTGCCAGCAGTTATGTAGGCGGGGGGGCCAACGTCCTGACTTTC
cdr3_aa: CASSYVGGGANVLTF

d_call: .
v_call: TRBV5-1
clone_size: .
j_call: TRBJ2-1
cdr3_nt: TGCGCCAGCAGCTTGTCGCGGGCACTGCCTGTGGATGAGCAGTTCTTC
cdr3_aa: CASSLSRALPVDEQFF

d_call: TRBD1
v_call: TRBV7-9
clone_size: .
j_call: TRBJ2-1
cdr3_nt: TGTGCCAGCAGCTTGGTAACAGGGGACTACAATGAGCAGTTCTTC
cdr3_aa: CASSLVTGDYNEQFF

d_call: .
v_call: TRBV27
clone_size: .
j_call: TRBJ1-5
cdr3_nt: TGTGCCAGCAGGCCTACAGGTTACAATCAGCCCCAGCATTTT
cdr3_aa: CASRPTGYNQPQHF

d_call: TRBD2
v_call: TRBV7-9
clone_size: once
j_call: TRBJ2-3
cdr3_nt: TGTGCCAGCAGCACCCGGACTAGCCCCTTCACAGATACGCAGTATTTT
cdr3_aa: CASSTRTSPFTDTQYF

d_call: .
v_call: TRBV10-3
clone_size: .
j_call: TRBJ2-7
cdr3_nt: TGTGCCATCAGTGAGTCACCTCGGCAGGGGCAGTACTTC
cdr3_aa: CAISESPRQGQYF

d_call: .
v_call: TRBV14
clone_size: once
j_call: TRBJ1-6
cdr3_nt: TGTGCCAGCAGCGGTAGACAGCATTCACCCCTCCACTTT
cdr3_aa: CASSGRQHSPLHF

d_call: TRBD1
v_call: TRBV6-6
clone_size: few
j_call: TRBJ2-7
cdr3_nt: TGTGCCAGCAGTTACTCGGGACAGCCCATCCTAGAGCAGTACTTC
cdr3_aa: CASSYSGQPILEQYF

d_call: TRBD1
v_call: TRBV25-1
clone_size: .
j_call: TRBJ1-1
cdr3_nt: TGTGCCAGCAGTCAGGGGGCGCGGAAGAACACTGAAGCTTTCTTT
cdr3_aa: CASSQGARKNTEAFF

d_call: .
v_call: TRBV30
clone_size: .
j_call: TRBJ1-1
cdr3_nt: TGTGCCTGTAATCTACGGTGGACTGAAGCTTTCTTT
cdr3_aa: CACNLRWTEAFF

d_call: TRBD1
v_call: TRBV6-6
clone_size: .
j_call: TRBJ1-5
cdr3_nt: TGTGCCAGCAGCTACCGGACAGGGGCAATCAATCAGCCCCAGCATTTT
cdr3_aa: CASSYRTGAINQPQHF